Reported below is one T cell receptor beta chain. What it recognizes is unknown. The record originates from a study of blood T cells in healthy people across ages. Regarding the study as a whole: Unknown donor CMV status possibly confounded expanded clonotype changes. Naive CD4+ cell counts and diversity both ran higher in long-lived than in aged donors.

Isolation recovered at least 6.5 million PBMCs from every sample. The CDR3 length is 15 residues. The ends were cut back, 2 bases at V and 2 bases at J, with 11 bases in the middle. From germline, CDR1 is MNHEY and CDR2 SMNVEV (reference sequence). Then a second PCR, running roughly 6 to 12 cycles, was carried out with a sample-barcoded 5' primer and a J-beta primer mix. Using its own MiXCR run on the 5' RACE reads, TCRdb lists one record per CDR3 protein. Among about 970,000 distinct CDR3 sequences listed, roughly half were seen once. This clonotype was sampled from a woman aged 55-70 years in good health. The chain has TRBV27 and TRBJ2-3; D possibly matches TRBD1 or TRBD2 (5 bases each). The sequencing input was blood. CDR3 sequence: CASSLGTVFTDTQYF. The DNA for the CDR3 is TGTGCCAGCAGTTTAGGGACGGTCTTCACAGATACGCAGTATTTT.